The 29 T cell receptor delta chains given below trace back to one sample, sequenced in a study of gamma-delta T cells after stem cell transplantation. TCRdb repeated clone calling on the RT-PCR reads with CATT. The sample comprises about 11,000 delta-chain clones, about two fifths of which are singletons, and around 2.8% rests with the top ten. The sequenced material came from gamma-delta T cells. These receptors all stem from a human donor. It is not recorded whose cells these are; they may come from a transplant donor.

Details on this clone: A far larger clone is just one base off, so this is likely a read error. The gene calls are TRDV2 and TRDJ2; TRDD3 agrees at 10 bases. CDR3 length: 14 amino acids. CDR1 is GEAIGNYY and CDR2 is EKD in the germline V gene. CDR3 coding DNA: TGTGCCCGTGACATACTGGGGGATACAGCACAACTCTTCTTT. Protein sequence: CARDILGDTAQLFF.

Regarding this clone: Mismatch with germline at one junction end may stem from a read error. The rearrangement uses TRDV2 and TRDJ3, with 9 bases aligning to TRDD3. Germline V gene lookup returns CDR1 GEAIGNYY and CDR2 EKD. The length of the CDR3 is 18 residues. This chain's CDR3 is CACDTLGDRSLDTLQMFF. Written as DNA, the CDR3 is TGTGCCTGTGACACGCTGGGGGATCGCTCCTTGGACACCCTACAGATGTTTTTC.

This clone came up a few times. The rearrangement uses TRDV1 and TRDJ1; D is undetermined. Germline V gives CDR1 TSWWSYY, CDR2 QGS. Deletions cut 0 bases from V and 0 bases from J, with 11 bases between. There are 16 residues in the CDR3. DNA of the CDR3: TGTGCTCTTGGGGAACTACCTATAGGGTACACCGATAAACTCATCTTT. Translation: CALGELPIGYTDKLIF.

Concerning this clone itself: An end of the junction differs from the germline gene, which may be a read error. This rearrangement joins TRDV1 to TRDJ1, with 9 bases matching TRDD3. This CDR3 has 22 residues. CDR1 is TSWWSYY and CDR2 is QGS in the germline V gene. CDR3 sequence reads: CAIGEFSSGRGDTSGGKAKLIF. The CDR3 DNA is TGTGCTATTGGGGAGTTTTCTTCTGGAAGGGGGGATACCTCCGGTGGGAAGGCTAAACTCATCTTT.

On this clone: A much bigger clone sits one base away, suggesting this may be a read error. This chain connects TRDV2 to TRDJ1; 9 bases fit TRDD3. The germline V gene has CDR1 GEAIGNYY and CDR2 EKD. This CDR3 has 18 amino acids. V lost 1 base and J lost 1; bases outside the gene matches: 12. CDR3 nucleotide sequence: TGTGCCTGTGACACATTCAGACTGGGGGACACCCGCACCGATAAACTCATCTTT. Translated, it gives CACDTFRLGDTRTDKLIF.

This clone was picked up a small number of times. V usage is TRDV2 and J usage is TRDJ1; D is possibly TRDD3 (5 bases). This CDR3 has 16 amino acids. V shed 2 bases and J shed 1 base, with 16 bases lying between them. The germline V gene has CDR1 GEAIGNYY and CDR2 EKD. The CDR3 nucleotides read TGTGCCTGTGACATGTTGGGGACTAAAGGCACCGATAAACTCATCTTT. It translates to CACDMLGTKGTDKLIF.

Only a few counts were recorded for this clone. This rearrangement joins TRDV1 to TRDJ1; 7 bases are a match to TRDD3. In germline, CDR1 is TSWWSYY, CDR2 QGS. Trimming took 0 bases from V and 0 from J; bases not matched to a gene: 13. The CDR3 spans 19 residues. As DNA, the CDR3 is TGTGCTCTTGGGGAACTAGCTGGGGGCCCTCCAACTTACACCGATAAACTCATCTTT. The encoded protein is CALGELAGGPPTYTDKLIF.

The J gene is TRDJ1, the V gene TRDV1, with 13 bases aligning to TRDD3. Germline assignment: CDR1 TSWWSYY and CDR2 QGS. This CDR3 comprises 20 residues. Losses at the gene ends were 1 base for V and 3 bases for J; bases not matched to a gene: 14. CDR3 sequence (DNA): TGTGCTCTTGGGGAACGAAATACGTACTGGGGGATACGAAGTTCCGATAAACTCATCTTT. Amino acid sequence: CALGERNTYWGIRSSDKLIF.

The gene calls are TRDV1 and TRDJ1; TRDD3 agrees at 10 bases. The CDR3 is made up of 21 amino acids. J lost 0 bases, V lost 0 bases, and 16 bases had no gene match. CDR1 is TSWWSYY and CDR2 is QGS in the germline V gene. The CDR3 protein is CALGELSPMPVGDTYTDKLIF. CDR3 nucleotides: TGTGCTCTTGGGGAACTTTCCCCTATGCCCGTGGGGGATACCTACACCGATAAACTCATCTTT.

The chain combines TRDV1 with TRDJ2; 8 bases are shared with TRDD2. The CDR3 loop spans 27 amino acids. V shed 4 bases, J shed 0 bases, and the junction held 37 bases outside the gene matches. From germline, CDR1 is TSWWSYY and CDR2 QGS. The CDR3 coding sequence is TGTGCTCTTGGGGTCCCACCCTTCCTAATGATCGATTGGTGGGGGTCTATGTACAGGGCTTTGACAGCACAACTCTTCTTT. The encoded protein is CALGVPPFLMIDWWGSMYRALTAQLFF.

This chain links TRDV2 with TRDJ1; D gene unclear. This CDR3 has 13 residues. Trimming took 5 bases from V and 1 from J, leaving 10 bases between them. Per germline, CDR1 GEAIGNYY and CDR2 EKD. This chain's CDR3 is CACGPRCTDKLIF. As DNA, the CDR3 is TGTGCCTGTGGCCCGAGGTGCACCGATAAACTCATCTTT.

This clone was seen a handful of times. This chain connects TRDV1 to TRDJ1; possible D gene TRDD3, 6 bases. Germline CDR1 reads TSWWSYY; CDR2 reads QGS. This CDR3 is 19 amino acids long. Trimming removed 1 base from V and 1 base from J, with 22 bases in between. The CDR3 sequence: CALGEHLTVGIWITDKLIF. For the CDR3, the DNA is TGTGCTCTTGGGGAACACTTAACGGTGGGGATCTGGATCACCGATAAACTCATCTTT.

V gene TRDV2 combines with J gene TRDJ1; 8 bases match TRDD3. With 0 bases clipped from V and 2 bases from J, the junction kept 28 bases outside the gene matches. The germline CDR1 and CDR2 sequences are GEAIGNYY and EKD. The CDR3 covers 23 residues. CDR3 sequence: CACDTGIPRGTGGNYPPTDKLIF. The CDR3 coding sequence is TGTGCCTGTGACACCGGCATTCCTAGAGGAACTGGGGGTAACTATCCCCCAACCGATAAACTCATCTTT.

The chain recombines TRDV1 with TRDJ1, with 10 bases that match TRDD3. This CDR3 comprises 17 residues. J was trimmed by 3 bases and V by 2 bases; bases with no gene match: 9. CDR1 and CDR2 (germline): TSWWSYY, QGS. The CDR3 protein is CALGEYYFTGGSDKLIF. Here the CDR3 DNA reads TGTGCTCTTGGGGAATATTACTTCACTGGGGGATCCGATAAACTCATCTTT.

In the case of this clone: A single base separates this from a much larger clone, so it may be a read error. The sample holds other DNA sequences that translate to the same CDR3. This chain uses TRAV29/DV5 with TRDJ1; either TRDD2 or TRDD3 may fit D (9 bases each). V lost 5 bases to trimming and J lost 1 base, with 42 bases between them. Germline values: CDR1 NSMFDY, CDR2 ISSIKDK. This CDR3 comprises 23 residues. CDR3 nucleotide sequence: TGTGCAGCCCCCTTCACCCCCTTCCTACGATTATTGGGGGATAGAGGGGTCACCGATAAACTCATCTTT. Its protein product is CAAPFTPFLRLLGDRGVTDKLIF.

The chain couples TRDV3 to TRDJ3; 9 nucleotides align to TRDD3. The CDR3 totals 16 residues. V dropped 0 bases and J dropped 7; count of bases not matched to a gene: 7. CDR1 TVYSNPD and CDR2 GDNSRS come from the germline V gene (reference sequence). This CDR3 is CAFSYPGDTDTRQMFF. The CDR3, as DNA: TGTGCCTTTAGCTACCCGGGGGATACAGACACCCGACAGATGTTTTTC.

About this clone itself: This could be a read error, since a much larger clone is one nucleotide away. This chain connects TRDV3 to TRDJ1, with 9 bases identical to TRDD3. Trimming at V came to 4 bases and at J to 0 bases, leaving 21 bases not matched to a gene. The CDR3 sequence is 19 residues long. Germline V gene lookup returns CDR1 TVYSNPD and CDR2 GDNSRS (reference sequence). The CDR3 DNA reads as TGTGCCTCCGTGCCTTCCGAATCTGGGGGATCCATGGACACCGATAAACTCATCTTT. Translating gives CASVPSESGGSMDTDKLIF.

The chain uses TRDV3 and TRDJ1, with 7 positions matching TRDD3. V was pared by 3 bases and J by 7 bases, with 11 bases of the junction left unmatched. Germline lookup yields CDR1 TVYSNPD and CDR2 GDNSRS (reference sequence). The CDR3 has 13 residues. CDR3 nucleotides: TGTGCCTTCTACCCATCTGGGGGGGGTAAACTCATCTTT. Translated, it gives CAFYPSGGGKLIF.

The chain is built from TRDV3 and TRDJ1; 9 bases agree with TRDD2. Trimming cost V 0 bases and J 0 bases; bases outside gene matches: 17. Germline lookup yields CDR1 TVYSNPD and CDR2 GDNSRS (reference sequence). This CDR3 region has 19 residues. The CDR3 DNA follows: TGTGCCTTTAGCCTTCCTACGACTGGGAGAAAGAAAAACACCGATAAACTCATCTTT. This gives the protein CAFSLPTTGRKKNTDKLIF.

Notes on this clone: At one boundary the junction diverges from the germline segment, which might be a read error. The rearrangement joins TRDV2 to TRDJ3; 9 bases line up with TRDD3. The CDR3 has 19 amino acids. Germline-derived CDR1 and CDR2 are GEAIGNYY and EKD. Here the CDR3 reads CACDTGGYWVSSDTRQMFF. The CDR3 nucleotides read TGTGCCTGTGACACCGGGGGATACTGGGTCTCCTCGGACACCCGACAGATGTTTTTC.

The chain couples TRDV1 to TRDJ1, with a weak D call TRDD2 (6 bases). The CDR3 loop spans 18 amino acids. V lost 3 bases, J lost 10 bases, and 30 bases lay in between. The germline V gene encodes CDR1 TSWWSYY and CDR2 QGS. DNA of the CDR3: TGTGCTCTTGGGGACCCCCTCCTACGTAAGGGGACCGCCTCTGGACTCATCTTT. As protein: CALGDPLLRKGTASGLIF.

This chain's CDR3 is CALGGFPTSRAGGYGGADKLIF. The CDR3 region has the DNA TGTGCTCTTGGGGGCTTCCCTACCTCCCGCGCTGGGGGATACGGGGGCGCCGATAAACTCATCTTT. The V gene is TRDV1, the J gene TRDJ1; 12 bases are a match to TRDD3. Germline V gene data show CDR1 as TSWWSYY and CDR2 as QGS. V lost 4 bases to trimming and J lost 3 bases; unmatched junction nucleotides: 24. The CDR3 loop spans 22 amino acids.

This chain joins TRDV1 and TRDJ1; D ambiguous. Trimming took off 0 bases at V and 0 bases at J, with 17 bases between the two ends. The germline V gene has CDR1 TSWWSYY and CDR2 QGS. The CDR3 length is 18 residues. The CDR3 nucleotides read TGTGCTCTTGGGGAACTATACCCCCCCGACCCATACACCGATAAACTCATCTTT. Protein product: CALGELYPPDPYTDKLIF.

CDR3 sequence reads: CAASAGAAGGPDDKLIF. CDR3 coding DNA: TGTGCAGCAAGCGCGGGTGCCGCTGGGGGACCGGACGATAAACTCATCTTT. The chain joins TRAV29/DV5 to TRDJ1; 8 bases are a match to TRDD3. Trimming removed 0 bases from V and 4 bases from J; junction bases left unmatched: 14. The germline V gene has CDR1 NSMFDY and CDR2 ISSIKDK. There are 17 residues in the CDR3.

A note on this clone: A much more abundant neighbour one base away suggests this may be a read error. The same CDR3 also results from other DNA sequences found in this sample. The chain employs TRDV2 and TRDJ2; D may be TRDD3 (6 bases). This CDR3 is 14 amino acids long. V lost 2 bases, J lost 5 bases, and 11 bases lay in between. The V gene's germline CDR1 is GEAIGNYY and CDR2 EKD. CDR3: CACDILGDTAQLFF. CDR3 coding DNA: TGTGCCTGTGACATACTAGGGGATACAGCACAACTCTTCTTT.

The chain has TRDV1 and TRDJ1; 10 bases agree with TRDD3. V was pared by 2 bases and J by 3 bases, with 6 bases of the junction left unmatched. The CDR3 length is 16 residues. The germline CDR1 and CDR2 sequences are TSWWSYY and QGS. CDR3 residues: CALGEIVGDTPDKLIF. CDR3 bases: TGTGCTCTTGGGGAAATTGTGGGGGATACCCCCGATAAACTCATCTTT.

This clone was detected only once. This rearrangement joins TRDV2 to TRDJ1, with D hard to call. Germline V gene data show CDR1 as GEAIGNYY and CDR2 as EKD. CDR3 size: 19 residues. V lost 0 bases and J lost 4, with 26 bases in between. CDR3 sequence (DNA): TGTGCCTGTGACACCGGTGAAGCGGAGGAATACAGTAAGGGCGATAAACTCATCTTT. Translating it yields CACDTGEAEEYSKGDKLIF.

The V call is TRDV1, the J call TRDJ1, with D unclear. The V end lost 2 bases, the J end lost 10 bases, and 20 bases lay between the germline ends. Germline CDR1 TSWWSYY, CDR2 QGS. The CDR3 has 15 amino acids. CDR3 residues: CALGEGYPPFFVLIF. The CDR3 DNA sequence: TGTGCTCTTGGGGAAGGCTATCCACCCTTTTTCGTACTCATCTTT.

This clone appeared a few times. This sequence joins TRDV1 and TRDJ1; 13 nucleotides align to TRDD3. Germline CDR1 is TSWWSYY and CDR2 is QGS. Germline trimming cut 4 bases from V and 0 bases from J; bases unmatched to any gene: 32. The CDR3 has 26 residues. The DNA for the CDR3 is TGTGCTCTTGGGGTAGGTTTTGTAGGTGTTATGGGGCCGTTACTGGGGGATACGACGTACACCGATAAACTCATCTTT. This gives the protein CALGVGFVGVMGPLLGDTTYTDKLIF.